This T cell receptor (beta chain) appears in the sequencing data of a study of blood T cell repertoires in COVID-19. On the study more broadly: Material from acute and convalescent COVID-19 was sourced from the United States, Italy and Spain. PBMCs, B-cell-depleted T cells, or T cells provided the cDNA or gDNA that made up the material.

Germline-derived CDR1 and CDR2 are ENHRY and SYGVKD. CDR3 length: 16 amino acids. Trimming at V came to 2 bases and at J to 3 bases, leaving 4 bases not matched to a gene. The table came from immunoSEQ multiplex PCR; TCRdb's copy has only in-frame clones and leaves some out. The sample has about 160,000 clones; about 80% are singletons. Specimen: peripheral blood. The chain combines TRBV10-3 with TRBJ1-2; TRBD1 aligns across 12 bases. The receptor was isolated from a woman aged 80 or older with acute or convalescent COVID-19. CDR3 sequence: CAISERGTGGDYGYTF. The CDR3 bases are TGTGCCATCAGTGAGCGGGGGACAGGGGGCGACTATGGCTACACCTTC.